Below are 17 T cell receptor beta chains sequenced from a single sample in a study of blood T cell repertoires in COVID-19. Sequenced by immunoSEQ multiplex PCR; TCRdb stores in-frame clones only, minus some. The sample yields more than 300,000 clones, about 89% seen once. The source material was peripheral blood. The receptors were sampled from a woman younger than 45 with COVID-19, enrolled during active disease.

The chain employs TRBV5-1 and TRBJ2-1; 11 bases match TRBD2. This CDR3 is 16 amino acids long. The junction had 2 bases not matched to a gene; V was cut back by 2 bases and J by 1 base. Germline CDR1 and CDR2: SGHRS and YFSETQ. CDR3 nucleotide sequence: TGCGCCAGCAGCTTCCGGACTAGCGGGTCCTACAATGAGCAGTTCTTC. It translates to CASSFRTSGSYNEQFF.

The rearrangement links TRBV12-3 or TRBV12-4 to TRBJ2-7, with D perhaps matching TRBD2 (6 bases). The CDR3 has 13 residues. V was trimmed by 8 bases and J by 1 base, leaving 12 bases between them. CDR3 protein: CASLEGESYEQYF. In DNA, the CDR3 is TGTGCCAGCTTGGAGGGCGAATCCTACGAGCAGTACTTC.

V and J are TRBV27 and TRBJ1-1, with 7 positions matching TRBD1. V trimming: 6 bases; J trimming: 4 bases; junction bases outside the gene matches: 5. CDR1 is MNHEY and CDR2 is SMNVEV in the germline V gene (reference sequence). The CDR3 length is 13 residues. This CDR3 is CASRRQGITEAFF. In nucleotides, the CDR3 is TGTGCCAGCAGAAGACAGGGAATCACTGAAGCTTTCTTT.

This clone was counted only a few times. V and J are TRBV5-5 and TRBJ1-5, with TRBD1 matching 9 bases. V lost 5 bases to trimming and J lost 4 bases; unmatched junction nucleotides: 7. Per germline, CDR1 SGHKS and CDR2 YYEKEE (reference sequence). The CDR3 sequence is 15 residues long. CDR3 sequence: CASSPQGARNQPQHF. The CDR3 DNA sequence: TGTGCCAGCAGTCCACAGGGGGCGCGTAATCAGCCCCAGCATTTT.

This clone showed up just once. The chain employs TRBV7-2 and TRBJ2-3; tentative D call: TRBD2 (6 bases). CDR3 size: 15 residues. The germline V gene has CDR1 SGHTA and CDR2 FQGNSA. Trimming removed 3 bases at V and 8 bases at J, with 18 bases between. Written as DNA, the CDR3 is TGTGCCAGCAGCTTCGGACTACCCCTTCTCGGTACGCAGTATTTT. Translated, it gives CASSFGLPLLGTQYF.

The V call is TRBV12-3 or TRBV12-4, the J call TRBJ2-7; no firm D call. Trimming took off 5 bases at V and 4 bases at J, with 6 bases between the two ends. The CDR3 contains 11 residues. The CDR3: CASSPRYEQYF. The CDR3 nucleotides are TGTGCCAGCAGTCCACGGTACGAGCAGTACTTC.

The rearrangement links TRBV10-1 to TRBJ2-1; D is possibly TRBD2 (6 bases). V shed 8 bases and J shed 3 bases, with 17 bases lying between them. Germline loops: CDR1 WNHNN, CDR2 SYGVQD (reference sequence). CDR3 length: 15 amino acids. CDR3 bases: TGCGCCAGCGGAGCCCTACGGGAGAGCTACAATGAGCAGTTCTTC. It codes for CASGALRESYNEQFF.

The table lists this clone with a count of one. The chain recombines TRBV6-5 with TRBJ2-3; no definite D call. This CDR3 spans 12 amino acids. From germline, CDR1 is MNHEY and CDR2 SVGAGI. Trimming stripped 8 bases from V and 6 bases from J, with 12 bases between. CDR3 DNA: TGTGCCAGCCTGGGCCTTGTGGATACGCAGTATTTT. Protein sequence: CASLGLVDTQYF.

This clone was counted between two and nine times. The chain employs TRBV28 and TRBJ1-5; D ambiguous. CDR1 and CDR2 (germline): MDHEN, SYDVKM. V gave up 0 bases and J gave up 0 bases, with 6 bases separating them. There are 15 residues in the CDR3. CDR3 DNA: TGTGCCAGCAGTTTATGGGCAGTTAGCAATCAGCCCCAGCATTTT. Amino acid sequence: CASSLWAVSNQPQHF.

This clone was counted between two and nine times. CDR3 nucleotide sequence: TGTGCCAGCAGCTCGGACTCAGGGGGGCGAGGCTACACCTTC. Its translation: CASSSDSGGRGYTF. The chain is built from TRBV7-8 and TRBJ1-2, with 7 bases fitting TRBD1. The germline CDR1 and CDR2 sequences are SGHVS and FQNEAQ. With 4 bases clipped from V and 8 bases from J, the junction kept 10 bases outside the gene matches. The CDR3 has 14 amino acids.

The rearrangement joins TRBV6-1 to TRBJ2-2; possibly TRBD1 for D (5 bases). Trimming shortened V by 3 bases and J by 7 bases, and 15 bases separated the two germline ends. The CDR3 loop spans 15 amino acids. The germline V gene encodes CDR1 MNHNS and CDR2 SASEGT. CDR3 region: CASSDPTRVDGELFF. In DNA, the CDR3 is TGTGCCAGCAGTGATCCGACCAGGGTGGACGGGGAGCTGTTTTTT.

V usage is TRBV21-1 and J usage is TRBJ2-1; the DNA was not used to check the table's D call, TRBD2. TRBV21-1 is given as a pseudogene. The CDR3 has 19 residues. This CDR3 is CASSPPGGSGRPPYNEQFF. The DNA of the CDR3 is TGTGCCAGCAGTCCCCCCGGGGGAAGCGGCAGGCCTCCTTACAATGAGCAGTTCTTC.

The CDR3 coding sequence is TGTGCCAGCAGTATCCCAAGGGGGGGGTACATTCAGTACTTC. It translates to CASSIPRGGYIQYF. This chain uses TRBV28 with TRBJ2-4, with D tentatively TRBD2 (7 bases). The length of the CDR3 is 14 residues. Trimming removed 5 bases at V and 8 bases at J, with 16 bases between. The V gene's germline CDR1 is MDHEN and CDR2 SYDVKM.

The chain combines TRBV27 with TRBJ2-5; the match to TRBD2 covers 7 bases. The CDR3 length is 14 residues. Germline V gene sequence: CDR1 MNHEY, CDR2 SMNVEV (reference sequence). The J segment lost 2 bases and the V segment lost 2 bases, leaving 2 bases of the junction unmatched. The CDR3 bases are TGTGCCAGCAGTTTACTGGGGGGGCAAGAGACCCAGTACTTC. Encoded protein: CASSLLGGQETQYF.

J is TRBJ2-7 and V is TRBV6-5, with TRBD2 as a possible D gene (7 bases). From germline, CDR1 is MNHEY and CDR2 SVGAGI. This CDR3 has 15 amino acids. V lost 6 bases and J lost 7, with 22 bases in between. CDR3 DNA: TGTGCCAGCAGCCGCGTAGTAGGGGGGGCCGGGGAGCAGTACTTC. Translating gives CASSRVVGGAGEQYF.

The chain combines TRBV11-3 with TRBJ2-1, with D possibly matching TRBD2 (5 bases). This CDR3 contains 11 residues. Looked up from germline, CDR1 is SGHNT and CDR2 is YENEEA. Trimming removed 8 bases from V and 6 bases from J, with 8 bases in between. This CDR3 is CASSRGNEQFF. The CDR3 DNA is TGTGCCAGCTCTCGGGGCAATGAGCAGTTCTTC.

The chain is built from TRBV19 and TRBJ2-3; TRBD2 matches 8 bases. Germline values: CDR1 LNHDA, CDR2 SQIVND (reference sequence). V lost 4 bases, J lost 4 bases, and 10 bases stayed unmatched. The CDR3 is 16 residues long. The CDR3 nucleotides read TGTGCCAGTAGTACCGTGGGGAGCGGGAGCCCAGATACGCAGTATTTT. It yields the protein CASSTVGSGSPDTQYF.